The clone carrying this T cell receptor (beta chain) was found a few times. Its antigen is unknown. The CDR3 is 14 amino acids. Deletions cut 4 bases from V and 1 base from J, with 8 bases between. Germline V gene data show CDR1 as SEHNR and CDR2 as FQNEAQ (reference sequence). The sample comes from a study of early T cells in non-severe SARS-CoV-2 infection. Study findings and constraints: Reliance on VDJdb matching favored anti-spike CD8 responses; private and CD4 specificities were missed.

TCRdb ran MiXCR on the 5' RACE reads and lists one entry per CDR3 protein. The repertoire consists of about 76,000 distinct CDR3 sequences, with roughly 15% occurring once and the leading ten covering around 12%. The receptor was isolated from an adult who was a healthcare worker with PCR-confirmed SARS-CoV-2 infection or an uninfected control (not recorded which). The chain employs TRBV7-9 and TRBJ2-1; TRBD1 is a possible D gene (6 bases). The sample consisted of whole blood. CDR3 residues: CASSSTGSYNEQFF. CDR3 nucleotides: TGTGCCAGCAGCTCTACAGGGTCCTACAATGAGCAGTTCTTC.